This T cell receptor (beta chain) was recovered during a study of early T cells in non-severe SARS-CoV-2 infection. Study-wide findings and caveats: The VDJdb matching leaned toward anti-spike CD8 responses and overlooked private and CD4 specificities.

The sample holds a few counts of this clonotype. Its antigen is still unknown. The TCR library protocol attached unique molecular identifiers to the individual cDNA molecules. MiXCR was run by TCRdb on the 5' RACE reads, yielding one entry per CDR3 protein. The repertoire holds 46,000 or so distinct CDR3 sequences, with approximately 13% as singletons. Germline V gene sequence: CDR1 LGHDT, CDR2 YNNKEL (reference sequence). The V and J ends lost 4 bases and 1 base respectively, with 16 bases between them. The CDR3 is made up of 16 amino acids. The chain recombines TRBV3-1 with TRBJ1-1; perhaps TRBD1 as D (5 bases). The source is an adult who was a healthcare worker with PCR-confirmed SARS-CoV-2 infection or an uninfected control (not recorded which). The sample taken for sequencing was whole blood. The CDR3 loop reads CASSRGRGERNTEAFF. CDR3 DNA: TGTGCCAGCAGCCGGGGTAGAGGGGAGCGGAACACTGAAGCTTTCTTT.